The sequence of this T cell receptor (beta chain) was determined in a study of sequential checkpoint blockade in melanoma. Produced via immunoSEQ multiplex PCR; TCRdb's table is partial and in-frame only. This sample has around 4,000 clones, with 45% to 60% found just once. Treatment noted: randomized to nivolumab then ipilimumab (arm A) or the reverse (arm B). PBMC sorting kept live CD3+CD8+ cells without CD19 or CD56. This clone was counted once. The CDR3 contains 13 residues. With 8 bases removed from V and 4 bases from J, the gap between germline ends came to 9 bases. Germline V gives CDR1 MNHEY, CDR2 SMNVEV (reference sequence).

The clonotype originates from a human patient with melanoma. Some clones in this sample may be carry-over from other donors' samples. The sample consisted of CD8+ T cells sorted from blood (inferred from file names), taken from a patient given nivolumab and ipilimumab in sequence. The V and J genes are TRBV27 and TRBJ2-6; D uncertain. DNA for the CDR3: TGTGCCAGCTCACCTGGCGGGGCCAACGTCCTGACTTTC. Translated: CASSPGGANVLTF.